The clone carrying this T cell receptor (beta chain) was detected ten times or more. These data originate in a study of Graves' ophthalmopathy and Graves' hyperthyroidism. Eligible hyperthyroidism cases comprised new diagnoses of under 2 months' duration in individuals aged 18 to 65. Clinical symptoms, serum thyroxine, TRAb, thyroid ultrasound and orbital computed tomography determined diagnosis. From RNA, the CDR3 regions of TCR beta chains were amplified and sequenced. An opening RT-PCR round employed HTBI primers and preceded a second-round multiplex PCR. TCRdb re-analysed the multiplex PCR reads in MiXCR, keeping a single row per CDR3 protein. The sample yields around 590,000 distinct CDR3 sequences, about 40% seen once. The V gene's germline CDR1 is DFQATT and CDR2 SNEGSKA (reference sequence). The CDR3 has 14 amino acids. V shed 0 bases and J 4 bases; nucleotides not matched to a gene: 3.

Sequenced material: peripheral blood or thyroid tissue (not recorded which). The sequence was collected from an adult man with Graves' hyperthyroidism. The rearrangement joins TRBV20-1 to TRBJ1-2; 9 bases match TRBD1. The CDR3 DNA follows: TGCAGTGCTAGAGAAACAGGGGGCGTCTATGGCTACACCTTC. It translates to CSARETGGVYGYTF.